The 10 T cell receptor beta chains presented below share a single source sample, sequenced in a study of identical twins. TCRdb processed the 5' RACE reads anew with MiXCR; each CDR3 protein has one entry. The sample holds fewer than 650,000 distinct CDR3 sequences; roughly 9.5% are singletons and the top ten take around 3.2%. This sample was shared with a second study, whose subject was yellow fever vaccine responses in identical twins.

Sample: PBMCs. The receptors here all came from a woman younger than 35 in good health.

The chain employs TRBV4-2 and TRBJ1-6; D might be TRBD1 (5 bases). V lost 1 base and J lost 9, with 7 bases in between. The germline V gene encodes CDR1 LGHNA and CDR2 YNFKEQ. The length of the CDR3 is 13 residues. The CDR3 DNA reads as TGTGCCAGCAGCCAAGGACAGAGTTCACCCCTCCACTTT. Protein product: CASSQGQSSPLHF.

V gene TRBV11-2 combines with J gene TRBJ2-7; TRBD1 matches 9 bases. This CDR3 is 16 amino acids long. From germline, CDR1 is SGHAT and CDR2 FQNNGV. The trim removed 2 bases at V and 2 bases at J, leaving 7 bases unmatched. The CDR3, as DNA: TGTGCCAGCAGCTTATTCTGGACAGGGGACCCCTACGAGCAGTACTTC. Protein: CASSLFWTGDPYEQYF.

The J gene is TRBJ1-6, the V gene TRBV2, with D maybe TRBD1 (5 bases). The V end lost 5 bases, the J end lost 3 bases, and 11 bases lay between the germline ends. There are 15 residues in the CDR3. Germline-derived CDR1 and CDR2 are SNHLY and FYNNEI. DNA for the CDR3: TGTGCCAGCAGTCGGCAGGGAGACTATAATTCACCCCTCCACTTT. It is translated as CASSRQGDYNSPLHF.

The chain uses TRBV27 and TRBJ2-1, with 7 bases aligning to TRBD1. The germline V gene encodes CDR1 MNHEY and CDR2 SMNVEV (reference sequence). The CDR3 loop spans 15 amino acids. Germline trimming cut 4 bases from V and 3 bases from J; bases unmatched to any gene: 6. The CDR3 DNA reads TGTGCCAGCAGTTCGCGACAGGGTGGCTACAATGAGCAGTTCTTC. This codes for CASSSRQGGYNEQFF.

The chain links TRBV20-1 to TRBJ2-5, with a possible D match to TRBD1 (5 bases). The germline gives CDR1 DFQATT, CDR2 SNEGSKA (reference sequence). This CDR3 is built from 13 residues. The V end was cut by 2 bases, the J end by 2 bases, with 9 bases between. The CDR3 here is CSARQGFQETQYF. CDR3 nucleotides: TGCAGTGCTAGACAGGGATTTCAAGAGACCCAGTACTTC.

The CDR3 DNA sequence: TGCAGCGTTGACGCGATGAGGGGTGGGAATGAGCAGTTCTTC. Translating it yields CSVDAMRGGNEQFF. The V and J genes are TRBV29-1 and TRBJ2-1; D may be TRBD1 or TRBD2 (5 bases each). V lost 3 bases and J lost 7, with 16 bases in between. CDR1 SQVTM and CDR2 ANQGSEA come from the germline V gene. The CDR3 is made up of 14 amino acids.

This clonotype was seen more than once but under ten times. The chain uses TRBV6-2 or TRBV6-3 and TRBJ2-4; D might be TRBD1 or TRBD2, each matching 5 bases. The V end was cut by 6 bases, the J end by 3 bases, with 12 bases between. This CDR3 has 14 amino acids. The germline V gene encodes CDR1 MNHEY and CDR2 SVGEGT. In nucleotides, the CDR3 is TGTGCCAGCAGGAGGGTTACAGGCAAAAACATTCAGTACTTC. Its translation: CASRRVTGKNIQYF.

The table lists this clonotype with many counts. CDR3 nucleotide sequence: TGCAGTGCTAGAGACGGGGCAGCGGGACTAGCGGCCAATACGCAGTATTTT. Protein product: CSARDGAAGLAANTQYF. The chain recombines TRBV20-1 with TRBJ2-3; TRBD2 aligns across 11 bases. CDR1 and CDR2 from the germline V gene are DFQATT and SNEGSKA (reference sequence). The V and J ends lost 0 bases and 7 bases, in that order; junction bases with no gene match: 12. This CDR3 is 17 amino acids long.

The chain is built from TRBV20-1 and TRBJ2-1; 7 bases align to TRBD2. Trimming removed 6 bases from V and 7 bases from J; junction bases left unmatched: 6. This CDR3 is built from 12 residues. From germline, CDR1 is DFQATT and CDR2 SNEGSKA (reference sequence). This CDR3 is CSATGTKNEQFF. The DNA of the CDR3 is TGCAGTGCAACCGGGACTAAGAATGAGCAGTTCTTC.

The gene calls are TRBV7-9 and TRBJ2-5; D tentatively fits TRBD1 or TRBD2 (7 bases each). This CDR3 is 15 amino acids long. Deletions cut 3 bases from V and 5 bases from J, with 16 bases between. Germline lookup yields CDR1 SEHNR and CDR2 FQNEAQ (reference sequence). CDR3 residues: CASSFRGGVLETQYF. In nucleotides, the CDR3 is TGTGCCAGCAGCTTCAGGGGGGGAGTATTGGAGACCCAGTACTTC.